This T cell receptor beta chain was sequenced for a study of PD-1 blockade in classical Hodgkin lymphoma. Study summary: The nivolumab dose that patients received was 3 mg/kg, given intravenously every 2 weeks.

Relapses following autologous stem cell transplantation were seen in all patients, with brentuximab vedotin exposure varying. Clones were read by immunoSEQ multiplex PCR, and TCRdb kept only the in-frame ones, dropping some. Among 20,000 or so clones listed, around 86% were seen once. Study-wide results and limits: Newly diagnosed patients were reported to start with lower TCR diversity than healthy donors. Those patients who began receiving nivolumab less than 1 year after ASCT had lower diversity, and they were excluded. CD8+ TCR diversity did not rise significantly by C4D1, unlike CD4+.

Worth noting for this clone: What it binds is unknown.

CDR3 length: 17 residues. Germline assignment: CDR1 LNHDA and CDR2 SQIVND (reference sequence). V was clipped by 5 bases and J by 2 bases, with 19 bases between them. The starting material was peripheral blood mononuclear cells (PBMCs), obtained at baseline. The chain employs TRBV19 and TRBJ2-1; D may be TRBD1 (6 bases). This clonotype was obtained from a human donor with classical Hodgkin lymphoma. The CDR3 is CASSPSRGKLPYNEQFF. The CDR3 bases are TGTGCCAGTAGTCCCTCTAGGGGGAAATTACCCTACAATGAGCAGTTCTTC.